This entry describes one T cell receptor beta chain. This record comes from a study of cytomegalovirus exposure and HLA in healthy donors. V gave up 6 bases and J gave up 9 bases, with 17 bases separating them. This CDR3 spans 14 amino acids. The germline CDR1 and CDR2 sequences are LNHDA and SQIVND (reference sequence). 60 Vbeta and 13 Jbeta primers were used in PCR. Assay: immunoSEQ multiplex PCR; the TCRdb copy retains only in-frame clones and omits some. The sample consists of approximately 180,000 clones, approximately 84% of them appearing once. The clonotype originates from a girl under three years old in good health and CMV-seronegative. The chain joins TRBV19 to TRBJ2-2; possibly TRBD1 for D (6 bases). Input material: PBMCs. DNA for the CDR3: TGTGCCAGTAGCAAACAGGGTAGCTTGTGGGAGCTGTTTTTT. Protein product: CASSKQGSLWELFF.